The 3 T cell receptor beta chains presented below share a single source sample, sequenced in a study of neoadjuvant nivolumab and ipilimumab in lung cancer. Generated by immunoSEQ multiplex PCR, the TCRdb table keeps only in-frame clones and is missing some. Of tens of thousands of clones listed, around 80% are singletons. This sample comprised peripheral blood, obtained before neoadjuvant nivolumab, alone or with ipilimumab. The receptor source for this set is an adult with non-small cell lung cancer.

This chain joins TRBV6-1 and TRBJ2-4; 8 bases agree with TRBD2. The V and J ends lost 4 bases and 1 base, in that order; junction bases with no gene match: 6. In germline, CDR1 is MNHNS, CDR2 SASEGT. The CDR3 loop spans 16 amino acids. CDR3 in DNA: TGTGCCAGCAGTGTAGAACCTAGCGGGGCCAAAAACATTCAGTACTTC. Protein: CASSVEPSGAKNIQYF.

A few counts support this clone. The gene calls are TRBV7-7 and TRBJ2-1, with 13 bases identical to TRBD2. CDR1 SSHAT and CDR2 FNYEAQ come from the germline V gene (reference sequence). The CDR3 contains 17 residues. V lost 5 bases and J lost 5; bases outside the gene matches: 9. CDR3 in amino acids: CASSERLAGGYNNEQFF. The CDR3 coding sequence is TGTGCCAGCAGCGAAAGACTAGCGGGGGGATACAACAATGAGCAGTTCTTC.

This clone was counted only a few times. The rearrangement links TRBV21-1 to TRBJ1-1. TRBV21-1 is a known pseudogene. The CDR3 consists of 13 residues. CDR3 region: CASSLRGGTEAFF. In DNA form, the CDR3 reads TGTGCCAGCAGCCTCCGTGGGGGCACTGAAGCTTTCTTT.